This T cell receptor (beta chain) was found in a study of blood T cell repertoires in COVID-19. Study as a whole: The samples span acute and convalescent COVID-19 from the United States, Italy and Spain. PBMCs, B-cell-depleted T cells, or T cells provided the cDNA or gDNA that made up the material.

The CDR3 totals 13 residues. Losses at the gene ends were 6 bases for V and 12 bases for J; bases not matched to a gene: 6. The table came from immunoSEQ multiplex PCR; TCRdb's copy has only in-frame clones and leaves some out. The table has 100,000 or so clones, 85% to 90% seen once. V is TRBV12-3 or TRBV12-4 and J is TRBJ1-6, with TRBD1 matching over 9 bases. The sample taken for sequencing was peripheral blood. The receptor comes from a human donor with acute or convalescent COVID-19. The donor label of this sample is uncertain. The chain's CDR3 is CASSPGTGQPLHF. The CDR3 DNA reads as TGTGCCAGCAGCCCCGGGACAGGGCAACCCCTCCACTTT.